This note documents a single T cell receptor (beta chain) sequence. The antigen is unknown. This sample is part of a study of monozygotic twins with inflammatory bowel disease. Study-wide results and limits: It was not supported that a single strong signal or clonotype was associated with IBD.

In eight separate reactions per sample, cDNA was generated. Template switching added UMIs carrying a 6-nucleotide sample barcode. Using the 5' RACE reads, TCRdb records one entry per CDR3 protein without DNA. The table for this sample gives a few hundred thousand distinct CDR3 sequences. Germline CDR1 and CDR2: SGHAT and FQDESV (reference sequence). The CDR3 consists of 18 residues. The sequencing sample was made of blood. The chain recombines TRBV11-1 with TRBJ2-1; without DNA, the TCRdb call of TRBD1 cannot be checked. This clonotype originated in a human donor with ulcerative colitis or Crohn's disease, or a healthy co-twin of an affected twin (not recorded which). CDR3 residues: CASSLEGSGSHSYNEQFF.